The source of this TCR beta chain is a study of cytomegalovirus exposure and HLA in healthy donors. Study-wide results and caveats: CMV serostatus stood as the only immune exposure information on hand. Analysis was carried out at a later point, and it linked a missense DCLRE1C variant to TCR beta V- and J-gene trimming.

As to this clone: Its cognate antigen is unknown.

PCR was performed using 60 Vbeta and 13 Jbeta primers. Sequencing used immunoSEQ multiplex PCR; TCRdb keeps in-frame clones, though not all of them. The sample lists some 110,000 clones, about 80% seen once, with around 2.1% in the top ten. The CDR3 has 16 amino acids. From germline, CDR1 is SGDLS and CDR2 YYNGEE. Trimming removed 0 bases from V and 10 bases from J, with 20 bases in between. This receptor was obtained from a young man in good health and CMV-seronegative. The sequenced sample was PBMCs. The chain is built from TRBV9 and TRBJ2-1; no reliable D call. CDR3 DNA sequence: TGTGCCAGCAGCGTAGGACTGCGACTGAATGAACGAGAGCAGTTCTTC. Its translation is CASSVGLRLNEREQFF.